A selection of T cell receptor beta chains follows, all from one sample in a study of T cell responses to AZD1222 COVID-19 vaccine. Repertoires were generated with immunoSEQ multiplex PCR, while TCRdb's copy carries only in-frame clones and drops some. Of around 190,000 clones detected, almost 90% appear once; the ten largest clones hold 11%. Sequences were derived from peripheral blood, sampled 28 days after the second AZD1222 dose. The receptors come from an adult who received the AZD1222 COVID-19 vaccine. CDR3s include the opening cysteine and the closing phenylalanine or tryptophan. Fields, in order: J gene, clone size, D gene, V gene, CDR3 DNA, CDR3 protein. A D gene is named only where the DNA matches it firmly. Part of the rows lack a size; the others show once, few, many or a class for expanded clones.

>TRBJ1-2|NA|NA|TRBV7-8
TGTGCCAGCAGCTTAGGGCAGTCCCTCGGCTACACCTTC
CASSLGQSLGYTF
>TRBJ1-1|once|NA|TRBV2
TGTGCCAGCGAGCCCCCGAACACTGAAGCTTTCTTT
CASEPPNTEAFF
>TRBJ2-2|NA|NA|TRBV7-2
TGTGCCAGCAGCATTAGGTGGACTTTACAAGGTTTCCGGGCCGGGGAGCTGTTTTTT
CASSIRWTLQGFRAGELFF
>TRBJ1-2|NA|NA|TRBV28
TGTGCCAGCAGCCCCCCTACTGGGGGTTTCAATGGCTACACCTTC
CASSPPTGGFNGYTF
>TRBJ1-5|NA|NA|TRBV6-1
TGTGCCAGCAGTGACGGGACTAGCTATGGTGGTCAGCCCCAGCATTTT
CASSDGTSYGGQPQHF
>TRBJ1-2|few|NA|TRBV28
TGTGCCAGCAGGCCAGCTTCCTACTATGGCTACACCTTC
CASRPASYYGYTF
>TRBJ1-3|NA|TRBD1|TRBV7-8
TGTGCCAGCAGGATCGACAGGGTTGGAAACACCATATATTTT
CASRIDRVGNTIYF
>TRBJ1-1|NA|NA|TRBV29-1
TGCAGCTCGGGGCTCTCGGACACTGAAGCTTTCTTT
CSSGLSDTEAFF
>TRBJ2-2|NA|TRBD1|TRBV5-4
TGTGCCAGCAGCATGGCCCGGGACAGGGTATCCGGGGAGCTGTTTTTT
CASSMARDRVSGELFF
>TRBJ2-1|NA|NA|TRBV4-2
TGTGCCAGCAGCCAAGAGACAGGTTCGAATGAGCAGTTCTTC
CASSQETGSNEQFF
>TRBJ1-3|NA|NA|TRBV4-2
TGTGCCAGCAGCCAAGACGTAGGGGATGGAAACACCATATATTTT
CASSQDVGDGNTIYF
>TRBJ1-1|NA|NA|TRBV5-1
TGCGCCAGCAGCTTGGCGGCAGGTGGTTGGACTGAAGCTTTCTTT
CASSLAAGGWTEAFF
>TRBJ1-1|NA|NA|TRBV30
TGTGCCTGGCGTGCAGGGCGAGGAGGGAACACTGAAGCTTTCTTT
CAWRAGRGGNTEAFF
>TRBJ1-4|NA|NA|TRBV30
TGTGCCTGGAGTCCCGGGGGTGAAAAACTGTTTTTT
CAWSPGGEKLFF
>TRBJ1-1|NA|TRBD1|TRBV28
TGTGCCAGCACCGACAGGGCTGAAGCTTTCTTT
CASTDRAEAFF
>TRBJ2-7|few|NA|TRBV6-5
TGTGCCAGCAGTCCGGGACTTCTGGGGGGCGAGCAGTACTTC
CASSPGLLGGEQYF
>TRBJ2-3|NA|NA|TRBV5-1
TGCGCCAGCAGCTCCTGGGACGACCAGGGAGATACGCAGTATTTT
CASSSWDDQGDTQYF
>TRBJ2-5|NA|TRBD2|TRBV7-3
TGTGCCAGCAGCTTAGGGGCTAGCGGGGGGCTGGGAGAGACCCAGTACTTC
CASSLGASGGLGETQYF
>TRBJ2-2|NA|TRBD2|TRBV7-3
TGTGCCAGCAGCCCCGGACTAGCGACCGGGGAGCTGTTTTTT
CASSPGLATGELFF
>TRBJ2-3|NA|NA|TRBV18
TGTGCCAGCTCGCGGAGTCCTGGCGGCACAGATACGCAGTATTTT
CASSRSPGGTDTQYF
>TRBJ1-1|NA|NA|TRBV12-3/TRBV12-4
TGTGCCAGCACCAAGGACAGAGGGACTGAAGCTTTCTTT
CASTKDRGTEAFF
>TRBJ1-1|many|TRBD1|TRBV28
TGTGCCAGCAGACCCGGACAGGGTAACACTGAAGCTTTCTTT
CASRPGQGNTEAFF
>TRBJ2-3|NA|TRBD2|TRBV6-5
TGTGCCAGCAGAACGGGACTAGCTACAGATACGCAGTATTTT
CASRTGLATDTQYF
>TRBJ1-2|NA|NA|TRBV20-1
TGCAGTGCCCAGCGGGGCTACACCTTC
CSAQRGYTF
>TRBJ1-2|NA|NA|TRBV5-4
TGTGCCAGCAGTGAACAGGACTATGGCTACACCTTC
CASSEQDYGYTF
>TRBJ1-4|once|NA|TRBV19
TGTGCCAGTAGCCTCGGTCGGACTAATGAAAAACTGTTTTTT
CASSLGRTNEKLFF
>TRBJ2-2|NA|TRBD2|TRBV7-8
TGTGCCAGCAGCTCATTAGCGGGGGGGGACACCGGGGAGCTGTTTTTT
CASSSLAGGDTGELFF
>TRBJ2-3|NA|NA|TRBV2
TGTGCCAGCAGTGAAGGTACAGATACGCAGTATTTT
CASSEGTDTQYF
>TRBJ2-1|NA|NA|TRBV4-3
TGCGCCAGCAGCCAGTTTGTAGGGTCCTACAATGAGCAGTTCTTC
CASSQFVGSYNEQFF
>TRBJ2-2|NA|TRBD1|TRBV11-2
TGTGCCAGCAGCTTACAGGGGGCCACCGGGGAGCTGTTTTTT
CASSLQGATGELFF
>TRBJ2-2|NA|NA|TRBV30
TGTGCCTGGAAGACGGGTCCCGCTTTTGACACCGGGGAGCTGTTTTTT
CAWKTGPAFDTGELFF
>TRBJ2-3|NA|NA|TRBV15
TGTGCCACCAGCAGAGTCCGCCCAGATACGCAGTATTTT
CATSRVRPDTQYF
>TRBJ1-6|NA|NA|TRBV6-2/TRBV6-3
TGTGCCAGCAGCCCCGCGGTCGTGCTTAATTCACCCCTCCACTTT
CASSPAVVLNSPLHF
>TRBJ2-7|NA|NA|TRBV11-3
TGTGCCAGCAGCTTGATGGGGAGAAACGAGCAGTACTTC
CASSLMGRNEQYF
>TRBJ1-4|few|NA|TRBV30
TGTGCCTGGAGTTCCGGGGGTGAAAAACTGTTTTTT
CAWSSGGEKLFF
>TRBJ2-5|NA|NA|TRBV7-6
TGTGCCAGCAGCGCAACAGGGACCCAAGAGACCCAGTACTTC
CASSATGTQETQYF
>TRBJ1-5|NA|NA|TRBV6-6
TGTGCCAGCAGAGGGGGACTCGCTTACAATCAGCCCCAGCATTTT
CASRGGLAYNQPQHF
>TRBJ1-3|NA|NA|TRBV30
TGTGCCTGGAACCCCGGGACACCCGGAAACACCATATATTTT
CAWNPGTPGNTIYF
>TRBJ2-3|NA|TRBD2|TRBV4-1
TGCGCCAGCAGCCAGCGACTAGCGGGGACAGATACGCAGTATTTT
CASSQRLAGTDTQYF
>TRBJ2-7|NA|NA|TRBV13
TGTGCCAGCAGCTTCCGTCCTGGGGCAATTAAAGACGAGCAGTACTTC
CASSFRPGAIKDEQYF
>TRBJ2-5|NA|TRBD1|TRBV3-1/TRBV3-2
TGTGCCAGCAGCTTTACACAGGGGGAGACCCAGTACTTC
CASSFTQGETQYF
>TRBJ2-3|NA|TRBD2|TRBV5-4
TGTGCCAGCAGCTTGGGAGGCGGGAGCGCAGATACGCAGTATTTT
CASSLGGGSADTQYF
>TRBJ2-7|NA|NA|TRBV19
TGTGCCAGTAGACCGGTTACGGGGGAGCAGTACTTC
CASRPVTGEQYF
>TRBJ1-1|NA|NA|TRBV5-1
TGCGCCTCCCGATTTAGGGAGAACACTGAAGCTTTCTTT
CASRFRENTEAFF
>TRBJ2-7|once|TRBD1|TRBV10-3
TGTGCCATCAGTGGGGGGACAGCCGAGCAGTACTTC
CAISGGTAEQYF
>TRBJ1-1|NA|NA|TRBV2
TGTGCCAGTCGACTACTGAACACTGAAGCTTTCTTT
CASRLLNTEAFF
>TRBJ2-7|few|TRBD2|TRBV6-5
TGTGCCAGCAGTACACTAGCGGGGGTGTCCTACGAGCAGTACTTC
CASSTLAGVSYEQYF
>TRBJ2-2|NA|NA|TRBV7-3
TGTGCCAGCAGCCCAAGGGGGAGCGCGAACACCGGGGAGCTGTTTTTT
CASSPRGSANTGELFF
>TRBJ1-2|NA|TRBD1|TRBV19
TGTGCCAGTAGTATCACAGGGGCGCGTGGCTACACCTTC
CASSITGARGYTF
>TRBJ1-2|few|NA|TRBV27
TGTGCCAGCAGTAGGACCTCTAACTATGGCTACACCTTC
CASSRTSNYGYTF
>TRBJ2-1|NA|TRBD2|TRBV10-3
TGTGCCATCAGTGACCCGGGACTAGCAGCTCACAATGAGCAGTTCTTC
CAISDPGLAAHNEQFF
>TRBJ2-1|NA|TRBD2|TRBV6-5
TGTGCCAGCAGTTACGCCGGGGGGAGCTCCTACAATGAGCAGTTCTTC
CASSYAGGSSYNEQFF
>TRBJ1-5|NA|NA|TRBV28
TGTGCCAGCAGTCAACAGCTAGGCAATCAGCCCCAGCATTTT
CASSQQLGNQPQHF
>TRBJ1-2|NA|TRBD1|TRBV20-1
TGCAGTGCTAGTCCCGGGACAGGTTTTGGCTACACCTTC
CSASPGTGFGYTF
>TRBJ1-1|NA|NA|TRBV4-2
TGTGCCAGCAGCCAAGAGGAAACAGTGAACACTGAAGCTTTCTTT
CASSQEETVNTEAFF
>TRBJ2-7|NA|TRBD1|TRBV20-1
TGCAGTGCTAGTTCCGACAGGGAAGGAATCCTCTACGAGCAGTACTTC
CSASSDREGILYEQYF
>TRBJ1-3|few|TRBD1|TRBV3-1/TRBV3-2
TGTGCCAGCAGCCCCCTCGGACAGGGGGGAAACACCATATATTTT
CASSPLGQGGNTIYF
>TRBJ2-3|once|TRBD2|TRBV7-2
TGTGCCAGCAGCTTTGGCGGGGGGGCGTCAGATACGCAGTATTTT
CASSFGGGASDTQYF
>TRBJ1-1|NA|NA|TRBV5-4
TGTGCCAGCAGCTTGACAGGGAGGAACACTGAAGCTTTCTTT
CASSLTGRNTEAFF